This TCR beta chain was sequenced for a study of blood T cell repertoires in COVID-19. Generated by immunoSEQ multiplex PCR, the TCRdb table keeps only in-frame clones and is missing some. The sample contains 300,000 to 350,000 clones, about 90% of which appear only once. The CDR3 is 14 residues long. Germline values: CDR1 MGHRA, CDR2 YSYEKL. The V and J ends lost 3 bases and 7 bases, in that order; junction bases with no gene match: 4. The source is a young man who had recovered from COVID-19. Specimen: PBMCs or T cells enriched from blood (not recorded which). The V and J genes are TRBV4-1 and TRBJ2-1; 9 nucleotides line up with TRBD1. DNA of the CDR3: TGCGCCAGCAGCCAGGGGGACAGGGAGAATGAGCAGTTCTTC. It codes for CASSQGDRENEQFF.